Following are 30 T cell receptor beta chains from one sample sequenced in a study of shared clonotypes between healthy human individuals. The method was immunoSEQ multiplex PCR; TCRdb's version includes in-frame clones alone and lacks a portion of them. The repertoire holds under 1 million clones, with around 93% as singletons. Naive CD8 isolation took CD45RO-negative cells positively selected for CCR7 and excluded terminally differentiated effector memory CD45RA+ cells. Source material: naive CD8+ T cells sorted from blood. Receptor source: a man younger than 45 in good health.

V is TRBV15 and J is TRBJ2-7; the D gene is possibly TRBD2 (7 bases). V was trimmed by 5 bases and J by 3 bases, leaving 14 bases between them. Germline CDR1 and CDR2: LNHNV and YYDKDF (reference sequence). This CDR3 has 14 amino acids. This CDR3 reads CATSDRTRGYEQYF. The CDR3 DNA sequence: TGTGCCACCAGCGACAGGACTAGGGGCTACGAGCAGTACTTC.

The V gene is TRBV9, the J gene TRBJ1-2; TRBD1 matches 9 bases. V lost 0 bases, J lost 4 bases, and 10 bases stayed unmatched. This CDR3 has 17 amino acids. Germline lookup yields CDR1 SGDLS and CDR2 YYNGEE. The CDR3 sequence: CASSVEDRGLPPYGYTF. As DNA, the CDR3 is TGTGCCAGCAGCGTAGAGGACAGGGGTCTACCTCCCTATGGCTACACCTTC.

CDR3 sequence: CASSEDWGSRAYEQYF. For the CDR3, the DNA is TGTGCCAGCAGTGAGGATTGGGGAAGCCGGGCCTACGAGCAGTACTTC. The V gene is TRBV2, the J gene TRBJ2-7; D is unclear. The V end lost 3 bases, the J end lost 2 bases, and 17 bases lay between the germline ends. The CDR3 has 16 amino acids. From germline, CDR1 is SNHLY and CDR2 FYNNEI.

The gene calls are TRBV9 and TRBJ1-4; 9 positions agree with TRBD1. The germline gives CDR1 SGDLS, CDR2 YYNGEE. The CDR3 runs to 16 residues. Germline trimming cut 3 bases from V and 7 bases from J; bases unmatched to any gene: 10. The CDR3: CASSAWGGQGPEKLFF. The CDR3, as DNA: TGTGCCAGCAGCGCCTGGGGGGGACAGGGTCCTGAAAAACTGTTTTTT. Combining the CDR3 with reference TRBV9 and TRBJ1-4 gives the whole variable domain DSGVTQTPKHLITATGQRVTLRCSPRSGDLSVYWYQQSLDQGLQFLIQYYNGEERAKGNILERFSAQQFPDLHSELNLSSLELGDSALYFCASSAWGGQGPEKLFFGSGTQLSVL.

The genes are TRBV5-4 and TRBJ2-7; TRBD1 aligns across 11 bases. The V gene's germline CDR1 is SGHNT and CDR2 YYREEE (reference sequence). V lost 4 bases to trimming and J lost 3 bases; unmatched junction nucleotides: 6. This CDR3 spans 15 amino acids. The CDR3 reads CASSPKGTGGYEQYF. As DNA, the CDR3 is TGTGCCAGCAGCCCGAAGGGGACAGGGGGCTACGAGCAGTACTTC.

The chain has TRBV19 and TRBJ1-5; 7 nucleotides agree with TRBD1. Trimming took 5 bases from V and 6 from J; bases not matched to a gene: 7. Per the germline V gene, CDR1 is LNHDA and CDR2 is SQIVND (reference sequence). This CDR3 comprises 14 residues. The CDR3 protein is CASSLPDRVQPQHF. In nucleotides, the CDR3 is TGTGCCAGTAGTCTCCCCGACAGGGTTCAGCCCCAGCATTTT.

The CDR3 DNA sequence: TGTGCCAGCAGCCCTCAAGGGGTCGCAGGACACGGCGAGCAGTACTTC. Its protein product is CASSPQGVAGHGEQYF. The V and J genes are TRBV6-6 and TRBJ2-7, with D possibly being TRBD1 (5 bases). The V gene's germline CDR1 is MNHNY and CDR2 SVGAGI (reference sequence). CDR3 size: 16 residues. With 6 bases removed from V and 6 bases from J, the gap between germline ends came to 24 bases.

The V gene is TRBV6-1, the J gene TRBJ1-2, with D possibly matching TRBD1 (6 bases). Trimming shortened V by 4 bases and J by 6 bases, and 15 bases separated the two germline ends. CDR3 length: 14 amino acids. From germline, CDR1 is MNHNS and CDR2 SASEGT. CDR3 DNA: TGTGCCAGCAGTGTTCACAGGGTTGACGATGGCTACACCTTC. Amino acid sequence: CASSVHRVDDGYTF.

J is TRBJ2-7 and V is TRBV6-5; no clear D. V lost 0 bases, J lost 3 bases, and 6 bases lay in between. Germline CDR1 MNHEY, CDR2 SVGAGI. This CDR3 spans 13 amino acids. Written as DNA, the CDR3 is TGTGCCAGCAGTTACTCGGGTTACTACGAGCAGTACTTC. It encodes CASSYSGYYEQYF.

J is TRBJ2-1 and V is TRBV6-5; tentatively, D is TRBD2 (6 bases). With 9 bases removed from V and 9 bases from J, the gap between germline ends came to 21 bases. In germline, CDR1 is MNHEY, CDR2 SVGAGI. The length of the CDR3 is 14 residues. The DNA of the CDR3 is TGTGCCAGTTCTTCCGGGAGCCAGGTCGGTGAGCAGTTCTTC. Translation: CASSSGSQVGEQFF.

The rearrangement joins TRBV7-8 to TRBJ1-1, with 9 nucleotides matching TRBD1. The V gene end was trimmed by 1 base and the J gene end by 2 bases; junction bases not matched to a gene: 14. The CDR3 runs to 19 residues. Germline CDR1 and CDR2: SGHVS and FQNEAQ. CDR3 residues: CASSLVGLGTGWGNTEAFF. The CDR3 coding sequence is TGTGCCAGCAGCTTAGTAGGTCTCGGGACAGGGTGGGGAAACACTGAAGCTTTCTTT.

The chain employs TRBV6-5 and TRBJ1-1; D might be TRBD1 (6 bases). CDR1 and CDR2 from the germline V gene are MNHEY and SVGAGI. With 2 bases removed from V and 7 bases from J, the gap between germline ends came to 17 bases. CDR3 length equals 15 residues. The CDR3 region is CASSYTTTGYGEAFF. The CDR3 DNA reads as TGTGCCAGCAGTTACACGACAACAGGGTACGGTGAAGCTTTCTTT.

This chain uses TRBV5-1 with TRBJ2-7, with TRBD2 identical over 9 bases. The germline CDR1 and CDR2 sequences are SGHRS and YFSETQ. V lost 3 bases and J lost 6; bases outside the gene matches: 7. The CDR3 has 14 amino acids. The CDR3 DNA follows: TGCGCCAGCAGCTCTTTAGCGGGAGCGGGCGAGCAGTACTTC. It is translated as CASSSLAGAGEQYF. Based on the CDR3 plus reference TRBV5-1 and TRBJ2-7, the full variable domain is KAGVTQTPRYLIKTRGQQVTLSCSPISGHRSVSWYQQTPGQGLQFLFEYFSETQRNKGNFPGRFSGRQFSNSRSEMNVSTLELGDSALYLCASSSLAGAGEQYFGPGTRLTVT.

The chain has TRBV11-2 and TRBJ2-7; D may be TRBD1 (6 bases). V was trimmed by 0 bases and J by 2 bases, leaving 14 bases between them. The CDR3 consists of 16 residues. The germline V gene has CDR1 SGHAT and CDR2 FQNNGV. The CDR3 is CASSLEYPRDTYEQYF. CDR3 DNA sequence: TGTGCCAGCAGCTTAGAGTACCCACGGGACACCTACGAGCAGTACTTC.

V and J are TRBV19 and TRBJ1-2, with 7 bases matching TRBD1. Germline CDR1 LNHDA, CDR2 SQIVND (reference sequence). CDR3 length: 16 residues. J gave up 4 bases and V 3 bases, and 11 bases lay outside the gene matches. The CDR3 nucleotides read TGTGCCAGTAGTATCGTATCAGTACAGGGGACCTATGGCTACACCTTC. Its translation: CASSIVSVQGTYGYTF.

This sequence joins TRBV19 and TRBJ1-5; TRBD1 agrees at 7 bases. Per germline, CDR1 LNHDA and CDR2 SQIVND (reference sequence). The CDR3 is made up of 18 amino acids. V lost 7 bases and J lost 0; bases outside the gene matches: 15. The CDR3 nucleotides are TGTGCCAGTACGAATTCTAAAGACAGGGCCTATAGCAATCAGCCCCAGCATTTT. It yields the protein CASTNSKDRAYSNQPQHF.

This chain uses TRBV15 with TRBJ2-5, with D perhaps given as TRBD1 or TRBD2 (5 bases each). The CDR3 has 15 amino acids. CDR1 and CDR2 (germline): LNHNV, YYDKDF (reference sequence). Between the trimmed V and J ends, which lost 3 bases and 4 bases, there was a span of 15 bases. The CDR3 loop is CATSRAGTLGETQYF. The CDR3 region has the DNA TGTGCCACCAGCAGGGCCGGGACCTTAGGAGAGACCCAGTACTTC.

The chain links TRBV9 to TRBJ2-1, with 12 positions matching TRBD2. After removal of 0 bases from V and 7 bases from J, the junction contained 5 bases not matched to a gene. The CDR3 spans 16 residues. Germline CDR1 and CDR2: SGDLS and YYNGEE. This CDR3 reads CASSVASLAGGNEQFF. Written as DNA, the CDR3 is TGTGCCAGCAGCGTAGCGAGTCTAGCGGGAGGGAATGAGCAGTTCTTC.

This clone was counted once. This chain uses TRBV19 with TRBJ2-1; D might be TRBD2 (5 bases). Deletions cut 10 bases from V and 2 bases from J, with 12 bases between. This CDR3 has 13 residues. Germline values: CDR1 LNHDA, CDR2 SQIVND (reference sequence). The CDR3 spells CATRRDTYNEQFF. For the CDR3, the DNA is TGTGCCACTCGCCGGGATACCTACAATGAGCAGTTCTTC. The variable domain in full, with the rest retrieved from reference TRBV19 and TRBJ2-1, is DGGITQSPKYLFRKEGQNVTLSCEQNLNHDAMYWYRQDPGQGLRLIYYSQIVNDFQKGDIAEGYSVSREKKESFPLTVTSAQKNPTAFYLCATRRDTYNEQFFGPGTRLTVL.

The chain is built from TRBV11-2 and TRBJ2-1; 8 bases map to TRBD2. Germline lookup yields CDR1 SGHAT and CDR2 FQNNGV. The CDR3 totals 16 residues. V lost 2 bases, J lost 8 bases, and 11 bases stayed unmatched. CDR3 sequence (DNA): TGTGCCAGCAGCTTAATTCCGGGAGGGCCGGGCGATGAGCAGTTCTTC. Its protein product is CASSLIPGGPGDEQFF.

For this clone: This CDR3 is also generated by other DNA sequences in the sample. The chain carries TRBV9 and TRBJ2-7; TRBD1 aligns across 9 bases. The germline CDR1 and CDR2 sequences are SGDLS and YYNGEE. Trimming removed 0 bases from V and 6 bases from J; junction bases left unmatched: 4. There are 14 residues in the CDR3. The CDR3 sequence: CASSVEQGASEQYF. CDR3 sequence (DNA): TGTGCCAGCAGCGTAGAACAGGGGGCAAGCGAGCAGTACTTC.

The chain is built from TRBV30 and TRBJ1-2; a possible D gene is TRBD1 (6 bases). The CDR3 has 14 residues. Germline assignment: CDR1 GTSNPN and CDR2 SVGIG (reference sequence). The germline V and J ends were trimmed by 4 bases and 4 bases, with 16 bases remaining between them. As DNA, the CDR3 is TGTGCCTGGAATCCCGGGGGCATGGGCTATGGCTACACCTTC. Translating gives CAWNPGGMGYGYTF.

The CDR3 reads CASSSRPRRGRPEETQYF. Here the CDR3 DNA reads TGTGCCAGCAGCTCCCGGCCCAGACGCGGGAGGCCGGAAGAGACCCAGTACTTC. The chain is built from TRBV7-6 and TRBJ2-5, with 8 positions matching TRBD2. Germline assignment: CDR1 SGHVS and CDR2 FNYEAQ. This CDR3 comprises 18 residues. V lost 4 bases, J lost 3 bases, and 16 bases stayed unmatched.

As concerns this clone: Other DNA sequences in this sample translate to the same CDR3. V usage is TRBV7-9 and J usage is TRBJ2-5, with TRBD1 identical over 8 bases. Germline-derived CDR1 and CDR2 are SEHNR and FQNEAQ (reference sequence). The CDR3 contains 14 residues. Trimming at V came to 5 bases and at J to 5 bases, leaving 7 bases not matched to a gene. The CDR3 protein is CASSPRTGRETQYF. In DNA, the CDR3 is TGTGCCAGCAGCCCAAGGACAGGGCGTGAGACCCAGTACTTC.

Concerning this clone itself: The sample carries other DNA sequences with the same CDR3. V gene TRBV27 combines with J gene TRBJ2-7; D not resolved. Germline V CDR1 and CDR2: MNHEY, SMNVEV (reference sequence). Trimming took 6 bases from V and 0 from J, leaving 12 bases between them. The CDR3 consists of 14 residues. The CDR3 DNA is TGTGCCAGCAGCTTTGGAAGGAGCTCCTACGAGCAGTACTTC. The encoded protein is CASSFGRSSYEQYF.

This chain joins TRBV9 and TRBJ1-5, with D tentatively TRBD1 (5 bases). Germline V gene sequence: CDR1 SGDLS, CDR2 YYNGEE. The V and J ends lost 8 bases and 2 bases respectively, with 17 bases between them. The CDR3 consists of 15 residues. This chain's CDR3 is CARTPTARGNQPQHF. CDR3 sequence (DNA): TGTGCCAGGACACCCACTGCCAGGGGCAATCAGCCCCAGCATTTT.

The V call is TRBV6-5, the J call TRBJ2-1, with 11 bases fitting TRBD1. This CDR3 is 13 amino acids long. Germline CDR1 reads MNHEY; CDR2 reads SVGAGI. V was pared by 8 bases and J by 6 bases, with 3 bases of the junction left unmatched. The CDR3 is CASAGTGGNEQFF. The CDR3 bases are TGTGCCAGCGCCGGGACAGGGGGCAATGAGCAGTTCTTC.

The V gene is TRBV28, the J gene TRBJ2-7, with D perhaps matching TRBD1 (6 bases). V lost 3 bases and J 4 bases, leaving 13 bases between the germline ends. The CDR3 extends over 14 amino acids. CDR1 MDHEN and CDR2 SYDVKM come from the germline V gene. CDR3 nucleotides: TGTGCCAGCAGTTTTGGGCAGGGGTGGTACGAGCAGTACTTC. Translated, it gives CASSFGQGWYEQYF.

To note about this clone: Likely a read error: the CDR3 ends without its conserved phenylalanine or tryptophan. The rearrangement uses TRBV10-2 and TRBJ1-2; 7 nucleotides agree with TRBD1. This CDR3 has 14 residues. CDR1 and CDR2 (germline): WSHSY, SAAADI. With V trimmed by 5 bases and J by 3 bases, 6 bases remained unmatched. The CDR3 reads CASSPDRDHYGYTL. CDR3 coding DNA: TGCGCCAGCAGTCCTGACAGGGACCACTATGGCTACACCCTC.

The chain combines TRBV14 with TRBJ2-1; 9 nucleotides agree with TRBD2. After removal of 2 bases from V and 6 bases from J, the junction contained 17 bases not matched to a gene. The CDR3 contains 19 residues. CDR1 is SGHDN, CDR2 FVKESK, per germline. In nucleotides, the CDR3 is TGTGCCAGCAGCCAAAAAATGGGGGTTCTAGCGGGAAGGGGCAATGAGCAGTTCTTC. This encodes CASSQKMGVLAGRGNEQFF.